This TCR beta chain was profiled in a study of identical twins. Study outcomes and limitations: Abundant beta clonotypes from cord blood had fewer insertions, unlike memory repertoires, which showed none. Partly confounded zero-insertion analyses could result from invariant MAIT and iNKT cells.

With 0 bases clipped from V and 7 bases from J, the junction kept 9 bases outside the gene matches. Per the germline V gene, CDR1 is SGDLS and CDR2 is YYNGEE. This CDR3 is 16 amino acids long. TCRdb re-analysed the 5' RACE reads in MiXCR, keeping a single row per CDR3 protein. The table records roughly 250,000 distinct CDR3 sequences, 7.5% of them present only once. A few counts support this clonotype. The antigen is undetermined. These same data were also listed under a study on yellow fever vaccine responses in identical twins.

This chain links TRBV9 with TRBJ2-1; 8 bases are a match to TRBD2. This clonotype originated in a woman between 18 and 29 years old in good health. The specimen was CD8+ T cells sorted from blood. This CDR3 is CASSVGSGEKGNEQFF. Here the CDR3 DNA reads TGTGCCAGCAGCGTAGGTAGCGGGGAGAAAGGTAATGAGCAGTTCTTC.